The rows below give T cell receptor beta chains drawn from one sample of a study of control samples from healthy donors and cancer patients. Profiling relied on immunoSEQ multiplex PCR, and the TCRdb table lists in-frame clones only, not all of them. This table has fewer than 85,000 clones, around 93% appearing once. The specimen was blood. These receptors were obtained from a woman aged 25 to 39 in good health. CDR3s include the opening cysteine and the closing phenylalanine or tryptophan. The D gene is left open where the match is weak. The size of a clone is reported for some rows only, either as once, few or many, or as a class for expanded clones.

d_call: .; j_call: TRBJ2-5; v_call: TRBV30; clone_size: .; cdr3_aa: CAWSTQGVATQYF; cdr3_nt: TGTGCCTGGAGTACCCAGGGAGTTGCGACCCAGTACTTC
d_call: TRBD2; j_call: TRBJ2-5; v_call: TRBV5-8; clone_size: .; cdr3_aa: CASSLGLAGTYQETQYF; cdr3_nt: TGTGCCAGCAGCTTAGGACTAGCGGGGACCTACCAAGAGACCCAGTACTTC
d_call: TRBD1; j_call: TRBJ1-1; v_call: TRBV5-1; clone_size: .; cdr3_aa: CASSPVTGGDTEAFF; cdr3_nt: TGCGCCAGCAGCCCAGTTACAGGGGGGGACACTGAAGCTTTCTTT
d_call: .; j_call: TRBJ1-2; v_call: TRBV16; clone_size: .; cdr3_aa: CASSQSVGGDYGYTF; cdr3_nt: TGTGCCAGCAGCCAATCTGTGGGGGGTGACTATGGCTACACCTTC
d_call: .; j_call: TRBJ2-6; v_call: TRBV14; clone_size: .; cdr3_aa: CASSQDLFPGVGPGANVLTF; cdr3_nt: TGTGCCAGCAGCCAAGATTTGTTTCCAGGGGTCGGCCCTGGGGCCAACGTCCTGACTTTC
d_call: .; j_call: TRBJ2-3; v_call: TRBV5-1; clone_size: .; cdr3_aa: CASSPDPGATDTQYF; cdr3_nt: TGCGCCAGCAGCCCGGACCCAGGGGCAACAGATACGCAGTATTTT
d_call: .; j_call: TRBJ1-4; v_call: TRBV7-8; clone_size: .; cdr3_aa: CASSLWDGVNEKLFF; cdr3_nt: TGTGCCAGCAGCCTATGGGACGGAGTAAATGAAAAACTGTTTTTT
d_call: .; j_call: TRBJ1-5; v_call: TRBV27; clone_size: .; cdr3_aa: CASSLTPLAAQHF; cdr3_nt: TGTGCCAGCAGTTTAACCCCTTTGGCTGCCCAGCATTTT
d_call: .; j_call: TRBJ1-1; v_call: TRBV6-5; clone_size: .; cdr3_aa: CASSYDRHTEAFF; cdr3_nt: TGTGCCAGCAGTTACGATAGACACACTGAAGCTTTCTTT
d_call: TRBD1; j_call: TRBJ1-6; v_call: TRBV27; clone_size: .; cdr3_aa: CASSIQQGLASPLHF; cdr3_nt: TGTGCCAGCAGTATACAACAGGGGTTAGCGTCACCCCTCCACTTT
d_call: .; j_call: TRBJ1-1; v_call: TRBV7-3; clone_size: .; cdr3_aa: CASSLTPGVTEAFF; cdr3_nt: TGTGCCAGCAGCTTAACTCCTGGGGTTACTGAAGCTTTCTTT
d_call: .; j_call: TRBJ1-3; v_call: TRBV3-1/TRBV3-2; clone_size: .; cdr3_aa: CASRQGSGNTIYF; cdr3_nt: TGTGCCAGCAGGCAGGGGTCCGGAAACACCATATATTTT
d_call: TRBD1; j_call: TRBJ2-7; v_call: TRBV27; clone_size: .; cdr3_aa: CASSFPGQGVYEQYF; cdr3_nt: TGTGCCAGCAGCTTTCCGGGACAGGGGGTCTACGAGCAGTACTTC
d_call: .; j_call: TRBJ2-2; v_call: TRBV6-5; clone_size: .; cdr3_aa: CASILRDLNTGELFF; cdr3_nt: TGTGCCAGCATCCTCCGGGACTTGAACACCGGGGAGCTGTTTTTT
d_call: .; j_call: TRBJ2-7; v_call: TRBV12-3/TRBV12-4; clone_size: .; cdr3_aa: CASSLGRGYEQYF; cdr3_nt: TGTGCCAGCAGTTTAGGACGGGGGTACGAGCAGTACTTC
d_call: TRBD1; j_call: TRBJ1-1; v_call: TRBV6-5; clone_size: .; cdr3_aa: CAGETGGVNTEAFF; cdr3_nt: TGTGCCGGAGAGACAGGGGGCGTGAACACTGAAGCTTTCTTT
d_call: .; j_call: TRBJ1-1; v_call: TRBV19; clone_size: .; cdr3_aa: CATRPAGNGGAFF; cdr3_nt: TGTGCCACCCGCCCGGCGGGGAACGGGGGAGCTTTCTTT
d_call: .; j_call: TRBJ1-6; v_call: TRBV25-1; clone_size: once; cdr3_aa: CASSELTDLNSPLHF; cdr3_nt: TGTGCCAGCAGTGAACTGACAGATTTGAATTCACCCCTCCACTTT
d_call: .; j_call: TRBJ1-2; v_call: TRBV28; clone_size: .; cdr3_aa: CASTLGVLNYGYTF; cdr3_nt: TGTGCCAGCACCCTTGGCGTATTAAACTATGGCTACACCTTC
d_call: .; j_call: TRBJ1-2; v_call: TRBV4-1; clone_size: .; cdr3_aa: CASSQVSTASRYTF; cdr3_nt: TGCGCCAGCAGCCAAGTTTCGACAGCATCGCGGTACACCTTC
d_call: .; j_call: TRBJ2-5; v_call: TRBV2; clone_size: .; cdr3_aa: CASSVAWPTPETQYF; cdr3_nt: TGTGCCAGCAGTGTAGCATGGCCAACTCCGGAGACCCAGTACTTC
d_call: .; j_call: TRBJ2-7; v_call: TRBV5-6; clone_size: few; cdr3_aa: CASSLGDLTEQYF; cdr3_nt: TGTGCCAGCAGCTTGGGCGACCTTACCGAGCAGTACTTC
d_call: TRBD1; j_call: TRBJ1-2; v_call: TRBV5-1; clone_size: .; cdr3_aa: CASNPGQTHGYTF; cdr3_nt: TGCGCCAGCAACCCGGGACAGACCCATGGCTACACCTTC
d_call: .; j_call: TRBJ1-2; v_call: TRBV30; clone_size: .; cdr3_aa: CAWTGMHYGYTF; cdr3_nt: TGTGCCTGGACAGGGATGCACTATGGCTACACCTTC
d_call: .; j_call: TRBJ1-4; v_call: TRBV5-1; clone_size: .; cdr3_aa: CASSLTGRGTTNEKLFF; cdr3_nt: TGCGCCAGCAGCTTGACAGGGCGAGGAACAACTAATGAAAAACTGTTTTTT
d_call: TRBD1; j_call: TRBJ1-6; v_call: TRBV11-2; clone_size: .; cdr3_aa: CASSRGTGNSPLHF; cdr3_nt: TGTGCCAGCAGCCGCGGGACAGGGAATTCACCCCTCCACTTT
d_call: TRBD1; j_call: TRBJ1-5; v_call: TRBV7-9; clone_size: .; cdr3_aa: CASSSATGNQPQHF; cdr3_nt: TGTGCCAGCAGCTCCGCGACAGGGAATCAGCCCCAGCATTTT
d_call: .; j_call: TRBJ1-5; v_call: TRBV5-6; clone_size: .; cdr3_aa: CASSSGYGGQPQHF; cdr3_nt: TGTGCCAGCAGCTCAGGCTACGGAGGGCAGCCCCAGCATTTT
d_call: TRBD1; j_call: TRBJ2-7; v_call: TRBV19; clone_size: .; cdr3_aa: CASSTTGGYEQYF; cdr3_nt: TGTGCCAGTAGTACGACAGGGGGATACGAGCAGTACTTC
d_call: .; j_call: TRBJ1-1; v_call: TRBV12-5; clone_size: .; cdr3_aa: CASGTKNTEAFF; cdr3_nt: TGTGCTAGTGGGACAAAGAACACTGAAGCTTTCTTT
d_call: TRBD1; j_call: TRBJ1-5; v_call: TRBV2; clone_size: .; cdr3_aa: CASSRGGPGESQPQHF; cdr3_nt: TGTGCCAGCAGCAGGGGGGGGCCAGGGGAAAGTCAGCCCCAGCATTTT
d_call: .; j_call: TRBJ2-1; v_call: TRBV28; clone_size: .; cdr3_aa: CASNQDREGYNEQFF; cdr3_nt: TGTGCCAGCAACCAGGACAGGGAGGGCTACAATGAGCAGTTCTTC
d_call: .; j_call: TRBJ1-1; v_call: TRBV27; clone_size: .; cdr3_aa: CASSLERRNTEAFF; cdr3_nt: TGTGCCAGCAGTTTAGAAAGAAGAAACACTGAAGCTTTCTTT